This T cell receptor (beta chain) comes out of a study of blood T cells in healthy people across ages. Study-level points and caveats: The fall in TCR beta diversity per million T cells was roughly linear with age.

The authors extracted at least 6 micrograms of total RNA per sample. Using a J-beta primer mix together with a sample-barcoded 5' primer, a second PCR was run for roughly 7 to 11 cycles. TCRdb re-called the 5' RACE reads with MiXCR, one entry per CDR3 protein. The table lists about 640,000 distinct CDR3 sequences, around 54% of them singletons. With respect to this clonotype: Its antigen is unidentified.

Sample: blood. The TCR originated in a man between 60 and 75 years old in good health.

CDR3 protein: CATSGIDRGERSTDTQYF. In nucleotides, the CDR3 is TGTGCCACCAGTGGAATCGACAGGGGTGAGAGAAGCACAGATACGCAGTATTTT. This rearrangement joins TRBV24-1 to TRBJ2-3; TRBD1 matches 8 bases. The CDR3 has 18 residues. Losses at the gene ends were 5 bases for V and 0 bases for J; bases not matched to a gene: 12. Germline V gives CDR1 KGHDR, CDR2 SFDVKD.